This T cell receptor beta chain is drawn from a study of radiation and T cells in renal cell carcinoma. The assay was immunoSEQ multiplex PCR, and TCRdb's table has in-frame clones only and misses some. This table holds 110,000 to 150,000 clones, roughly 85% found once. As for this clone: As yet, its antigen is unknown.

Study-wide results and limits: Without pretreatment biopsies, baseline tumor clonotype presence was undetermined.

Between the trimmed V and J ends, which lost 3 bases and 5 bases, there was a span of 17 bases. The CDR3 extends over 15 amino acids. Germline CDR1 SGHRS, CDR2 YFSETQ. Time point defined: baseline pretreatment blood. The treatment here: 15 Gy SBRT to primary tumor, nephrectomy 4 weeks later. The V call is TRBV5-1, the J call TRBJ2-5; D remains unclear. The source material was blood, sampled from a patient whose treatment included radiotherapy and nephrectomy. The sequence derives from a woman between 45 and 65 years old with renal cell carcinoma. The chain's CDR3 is CASSSVPQRGETQYF. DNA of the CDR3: TGCGCCAGCAGCTCGGTCCCACAGAGAGGTGAGACCCAGTACTTC.